The present entry profiles one T cell receptor (beta chain) with its context. Its specificity is not known. This sample is drawn from a study of CD8+CD57+ T cells in acquired aplastic anemia. Study summary: Healthy donor CD4+ samples were sequenced to a depth that averaged roughly 10 million reads.

Study conclusions and caveats: Patients shared 25 to 35 CD8+ CDR3 sequences with controls. The CD8+ Simpson's diversity of patients and controls was not significantly different.

Genomic DNA templated the TCR beta VDJ and CDR3 profiling. One entry per CDR3 protein, called by TCRdb with MiXCR from the reads. The data hold about 170,000 distinct CDR3 sequences, with 50% to 75% observed a single time. This clonotype originated in a human donor in good health. What was sequenced was sorted CD4+, CD8+, or CD8+CD57+ T cells (not recorded which) from PBMCs.

The DNA for the CDR3 is TGTGCCAGCAGCGATGGACTAGCGGGGGCCACCGGGGAGCTGTTTTTT. The encoded protein is CASSDGLAGATGELFF. The chain combines TRBV7-2 with TRBJ2-2; the match to TRBD2 covers 13 bases. The CDR3 has 16 amino acids. With V trimmed by 5 bases and J by 4 bases, 4 bases remained unmatched. Germline CDR1 is SGHTA and CDR2 is FQGNSA.